Below, 7 T cell receptor beta chains from the same sample are listed, as sequenced in a study of human T cells and chemical hapten exposure. From the RACE reads, TCRdb called clonotypes with MiXCR, one entry per CDR3 protein. The sample contains about 82,000 distinct CDR3 sequences, 13% of which appear only once. Time point here: patch test 3, about 24 weeks after DPC sensitization. Treatment of the sample: therapeutic diphenylcyclopropenone sensitization with weekly scalp DPC. Sequenced material: whole blood, taken in connection with sensitization to the hapten diphenylcyclopropenone (DPC). Receptors were obtained from a woman between 45 and 60 years old with alopecia areata. Some clones in this sample may be carry-over from other donors' samples.

The chain recombines TRBV5-4 with TRBJ2-7; tentatively, D is TRBD2 (6 bases). This CDR3 comprises 15 residues. Germline lookup yields CDR1 SGHNT and CDR2 YYREEE (reference sequence). V dropped 0 bases and J dropped 2 bases, with 12 bases sitting between them. The CDR3 loop is CASSLAGAGTYEQYF. DNA for the CDR3: TGTGCCAGCAGCTTGGCAGGAGCGGGTACCTACGAGCAGTACTTC.

V gene TRBV5-1 combines with J gene TRBJ1-4; TRBD1 matches 8 bases. Per the germline V gene, CDR1 is SGHRS and CDR2 is YFSETQ. This CDR3 spans 18 amino acids. J lost 5 bases, V lost 5 bases, and 17 bases had no gene match. The CDR3 nucleotides read TGCGCCAGCAGTTTTGGGACAGGAGGTATCAGAGTAAATGAAAAACTGTTTTTT. The encoded protein is CASSFGTGGIRVNEKLFF.

V and J are TRBV6-2 or TRBV6-3 and TRBJ1-1, with a weak D call TRBD1 (6 bases). Trimming cost V 6 bases and J 4 bases, with 18 bases left between them. CDR1 MNHEY and CDR2 SVGEGT come from the germline V gene. This CDR3 is 15 amino acids long. The CDR3 reads CASRLQGPRGTEAFF. The CDR3 DNA reads TGTGCCAGCAGACTACAGGGTCCCAGGGGCACTGAAGCTTTCTTT.

This clonotype was observed a few times. This sequence joins TRBV7-3 and TRBJ1-1; possibly TRBD1 for D (5 bases). This CDR3 has 13 residues. CDR1 and CDR2 from the germline V gene are SGHTA and FQGTGA. V was pared by 3 bases and J by 5 bases, with 10 bases between. CDR3 nucleotide sequence: TGTGCCAGCAGCTTGAGCAGGGTTACTGAAGCTTTCTTT. Residues: CASSLSRVTEAFF.

This clonotype was observed a few times. J is TRBJ2-7 and V is TRBV20-1; 8 nucleotides align to TRBD2. V lost 3 bases and J lost 7; bases outside the gene matches: 17. The germline V gene encodes CDR1 DFQATT and CDR2 SNEGSKA (reference sequence). The CDR3 is 16 amino acids. The DNA of the CDR3 is TGCAGTGCTAGTGAGGGGCAGCGGGGGCCTCTAGAGGAGCAGTACTTC. Its protein is CSASEGQRGPLEEQYF.

Only a few counts were recorded for this clonotype. The chain employs TRBV5-4 and TRBJ2-7; 7 bases line up with TRBD2. Germline values: CDR1 SGHNT, CDR2 YYREEE (reference sequence). Trimming cost V 4 bases and J 2 bases; bases outside gene matches: 18. CDR3 size: 18 residues. The CDR3 region is CASSITRGGAGRAYEQYF. The CDR3 DNA follows: TGTGCCAGCAGCATCACCCGCGGGGGAGCGGGGAGGGCCTACGAGCAGTACTTC.

The chain links TRBV11-1 to TRBJ2-5, with 8 bases identical to TRBD1. This CDR3 contains 15 residues. CDR1 and CDR2 from the germline V gene are SGHAT and FQDESV (reference sequence). J gave up 1 base and V 5 bases, and 6 bases lay outside the gene matches. This chain's CDR3 is CASSVDRGGQETQYF. The CDR3 DNA reads as TGTGCCAGCAGCGTCGACAGGGGTGGCCAAGAGACCCAGTACTTC. The variable domain in full, with the rest retrieved from reference TRBV11-1 and TRBJ2-5, is EAEVAQSPRYKITEKSQAVAFWCDPISGHATLYWYRQILGQGPELLVQFQDESVVDDSQLPKDRFSAERLKGVDSTLKIQPAELGDSAMYLCASSVDRGGQETQYFGPGTRLLVL.